This passage covers 31 T cell receptor beta chains from one sample sequenced in a study of hypomethylating agent response in myelodysplastic syndrome. The method was immunoSEQ multiplex PCR; TCRdb's version includes in-frame clones alone and lacks a portion of them. This table has around 1,700 clones, roughly 90% appearing once. The starting material was bone marrow, obtained before or after starting hypomethylating agent treatment for myelodysplastic syndrome (not recorded which). Receptors originate from a human donor with myelodysplastic syndrome.

This chain connects TRBV6-6 to TRBJ2-7; D may be TRBD1 or TRBD2 (5 bases each). V lost 8 bases and J lost 4, with 18 bases in between. CDR1 and CDR2 (germline): MNHNY, SVGAGI (reference sequence). This CDR3 is built from 14 residues. The CDR3 sequence: CASAGTVNGYEQYF. In nucleotides, the CDR3 is TGTGCCAGCGCCGGGACGGTAAATGGATACGAGCAGTACTTC.

The V call is TRBV11-2, the J call TRBJ2-6, with TRBD1 matching 9 bases. The CDR3 loop spans 17 amino acids. Germline V gives CDR1 SGHAT, CDR2 FQNNGV. After removal of 5 bases from V and 0 bases from J, the junction contained 5 bases not matched to a gene. CDR3 DNA sequence: TGTGCCAGCAGCAACAGGGGGCAAAGCTCTGGGGCCAACGTCCTGACTTTC. Translated: CASSNRGQSSGANVLTF.

This sequence joins TRBV5-1 and TRBJ1-2; D is unclear. The CDR3 extends over 15 amino acids. Per germline, CDR1 SGHRS and CDR2 YFSETQ. The V gene lost 8 bases and the J gene lost 4 bases, with 21 bases spanning the gap. CDR3 sequence reads: CASTVDGWPLYGYTF. The CDR3 DNA reads TGCGCCAGTACAGTCGACGGGTGGCCCCTCTATGGCTACACCTTC.

This clone was counted only a few times. This sequence joins TRBV5-5 and TRBJ2-7, with D maybe TRBD1 (6 bases). This CDR3 has 11 residues. V lost 4 bases to trimming and J lost 5 bases, with 7 bases between them. From germline, CDR1 is SGHKS and CDR2 YYEKEE (reference sequence). The CDR3 coding sequence is TGTGCCAGCAGCCAGGGGAACGAGCAGTACTTC. Translated, it gives CASSQGNEQYF.

This rearrangement joins TRBV19 to TRBJ1-6; 7 nucleotides match TRBD1. Germline V gene lookup returns CDR1 LNHDA and CDR2 SQIVND (reference sequence). CDR3 length: 15 residues. The ends lost 4 bases at V and 7 bases at J; junction bases unmatched: 7. CDR3 in amino acids: CASSNDRVWNSPLHF. The CDR3 coding sequence is TGTGCCAGTAGTAACGACAGGGTCTGGAATTCACCCCTCCACTTT.

The V call is TRBV6-1, the J call TRBJ1-4, with TRBD1 matching over 9 bases. Germline V gives CDR1 MNHNS, CDR2 SASEGT. V was pared by 4 bases and J by 7 bases, with 7 bases of the junction left unmatched. This CDR3 is built from 15 residues. In DNA, the CDR3 is TGTGCCAGCAGTGGACGGACAGGGGTGGGTGAAAAACTGTTTTTT. Its translation is CASSGRTGVGEKLFF.

The J gene is TRBJ1-4, the V gene TRBV19; TRBD1 might be the D (5 bases). V lost 4 bases, J lost 3 bases, and 12 bases lay in between. The CDR3 loop spans 15 amino acids. The germline gives CDR1 LNHDA, CDR2 SQIVND (reference sequence). In nucleotides, the CDR3 is TGTGCCAGTAGTACCTCAACGGGACCTAATGAAAAACTGTTTTTT. Its translation is CASSTSTGPNEKLFF.

The chain couples TRBV6-1 to TRBJ2-5; no reliable D call. V lost 10 bases and J 0 bases, leaving 12 bases between the germline ends. This CDR3 is 13 amino acids long. Per germline, CDR1 MNHNS and CDR2 SASEGT. In DNA, the CDR3 is TGTGCCATCCTTGACGGTTACCAAGAGACCCAGTACTTC. It specifies CAILDGYQETQYF.

The V call is TRBV4-1, the J call TRBJ2-3; D is undetermined. There are 15 residues in the CDR3. Germline CDR1 and CDR2: MGHRA and YSYEKL. Trimming pared 3 bases from V and 7 bases from J, leaving 17 bases between. The CDR3 loop reads CASSHAVGPRNTQYF. In DNA form, the CDR3 reads TGCGCCAGCAGCCACGCAGTAGGGCCCAGAAATACGCAGTATTTT.

The CDR3 nucleotides read TGTGCCAGCAGCGTAGGGGTAAGGAGCAGTGGAAACACCATATATTTT. It is translated as CASSVGVRSSGNTIYF. The chain carries TRBV9 and TRBJ1-3; D gene uncertain. V was pared by 0 bases and J by 3 bases, with 13 bases between. The CDR3 sequence is 16 residues long. Germline-derived CDR1 and CDR2 are SGDLS and YYNGEE. Variable domain in full (rest from reference TRBV9 and TRBJ1-3): DSGVTQTPKHLITATGQRVTLRCSPRSGDLSVYWYQQSLDQGLQFLIQYYNGEERAKGNILERFSAQQFPDLHSELNLSSLELGDSALYFCASSVGVRSSGNTIYFGEGSWLTVV.

The J gene is TRBJ2-7, the V gene TRBV29-1, with a tentative D call TRBD2 (6 bases). CDR3 length: 15 residues. The V gene's germline CDR1 is SQVTM and CDR2 ANQGSEA. V lost 5 bases and J 3 bases, leaving 20 bases between the germline ends. The CDR3 nucleotides read TGCAGCGTTCGACGGGGTAGCGGATCCATCTACGAGCAGTACTTC. This gives the protein CSVRRGSGSIYEQYF.

This sequence joins TRBV5-1 and TRBJ1-6, with D possibly matching TRBD1 (6 bases). Germline CDR1 reads SGHRS; CDR2 reads YFSETQ. The CDR3 is 13 residues long. V was shortened by 4 bases and J by 9 bases, with 11 bases between the two germline ends. The CDR3 spells CASSRGTSSPLHF. The CDR3 DNA reads TGCGCCAGCAGCAGGGGGACATCTTCACCCCTCCACTTT.

This sequence joins TRBV2 and TRBJ2-1, with 7 bases fitting TRBD2. There are 14 residues in the CDR3. Germline CDR1 reads SNHLY; CDR2 reads FYNNEI. V was pared by 5 bases and J by 8 bases, with 9 bases of the junction left unmatched. The CDR3 region has the DNA TGTGCCAGCAGTCCCTGGGGGGGGATGTATGAGCAGTTCTTC. Its translation is CASSPWGGMYEQFF.

V is TRBV10-3 and J is TRBJ1-1; 8 nucleotides line up with TRBD1. Germline V gene data show CDR1 as ENHRY and CDR2 as SYGVKD. V trimming: 3 bases; J trimming: 7 bases; junction bases outside the gene matches: 7. The CDR3 loop spans 14 amino acids. The CDR3 loop reads CAISDPVQGGEAFF. CDR3 in DNA: TGTGCCATCAGTGACCCCGTACAGGGGGGTGAAGCTTTCTTT.

This clone came up once. The V call is TRBV5-5, the J call TRBJ1-1; TRBD1 aligns across 9 bases. With V trimmed by 4 bases and J by 7 bases, 8 bases remained unmatched. CDR3 length: 14 amino acids. CDR1 is SGHKS and CDR2 is YYEKEE in the germline V gene (reference sequence). CDR3 residues: CASSPTGGRDEAFF. Written as DNA, the CDR3 is TGTGCCAGCAGCCCGACAGGGGGGCGAGATGAAGCTTTCTTT. Supplemented by reference TRBV5-5 and TRBJ1-1, the full variable domain reads DAGVTQSPTHLIKTRGQQVTLRCSPISGHKSVSWYQQVLGQGPQFIFQYYEKEERGRGNFPDRFSARQFPNYSSELNVNALLLGDSALYLCASSPTGGRDEAFFGQGTRLTVV.

The chain couples TRBV9 to TRBJ2-1; the D gene is possibly TRBD1 (6 bases). V lost 0 bases and J 8 bases, leaving 12 bases between the germline ends. This CDR3 spans 14 amino acids. Looked up from germline, CDR1 is SGDLS and CDR2 is YYNGEE. The CDR3: CASSVVRGGDEQFF. CDR3 coding DNA: TGTGCCAGCAGCGTAGTCAGGGGTGGAGATGAGCAGTTCTTC.

The chain joins TRBV6-1 to TRBJ2-5, with a possible D match to TRBD2 (6 bases). CDR1 MNHNS and CDR2 SASEGT come from the germline V gene. V lost 6 bases and J lost 4, with 6 bases in between. The CDR3 totals 11 residues. CDR3 residues: CASRGGETQYF. The CDR3 coding sequence is TGTGCCAGCAGGGGGGGAGAGACCCAGTACTTC.

This clone was found once. This sequence joins TRBV27 and TRBJ2-7; D uncertain. Trimming cost V 3 bases and J 0 bases, with 12 bases left between them. The CDR3 consists of 15 residues. In germline, CDR1 is MNHEY, CDR2 SMNVEV (reference sequence). CDR3 nucleotides: TGTGCCAGCAGTTTGAAGGGCCCGGCCTCCTACGAGCAGTACTTC. It specifies CASSLKGPASYEQYF.

J is TRBJ2-1 and V is TRBV27; D possibly corresponds to TRBD2 (6 bases). The CDR3 covers 16 residues. Trimming removed 6 bases at V and 8 bases at J, with 23 bases between. Germline assignment: CDR1 MNHEY and CDR2 SMNVEV (reference sequence). The CDR3 nucleotides are TGTGCCAGCAGAACCCATGCTGGAGGGCGGGAAGATGAGCAGTTCTTC. The encoded protein is CASRTHAGGREDEQFF.

The chain recombines TRBV6-1 with TRBJ2-1; D remains ambiguous. The CDR3 loop spans 14 amino acids. Trimming removed 3 bases at V and 2 bases at J, with 8 bases between. The V gene's germline CDR1 is MNHNS and CDR2 SASEGT. In DNA form, the CDR3 reads TGTGCCAGCAGTGATCAGTGGACCTACAATGAGCAGTTCTTC. Translated: CASSDQWTYNEQFF.

The gene calls are TRBV19 and TRBJ2-1; no clear D gene. V was cut by 5 bases and J by 9 bases, with 14 bases left in between. This CDR3 contains 13 residues. CDR1 is LNHDA and CDR2 is SQIVND in the germline V gene (reference sequence). The CDR3 protein is CASSSRAPTEQFF. The CDR3 DNA sequence: TGTGCCAGTAGTTCCCGGGCCCCGACTGAGCAGTTCTTC.

This rearrangement joins TRBV5-4 to TRBJ1-4; 7 bases align to TRBD1. Trimming removed 4 bases from V and 8 bases from J; junction bases left unmatched: 11. The germline CDR1 and CDR2 sequences are SGHNT and YYREEE (reference sequence). This CDR3 is 15 amino acids long. CDR3 nucleotide sequence: TGTGCCAGCAGCCACTCCCGGGACAGTCGAGAAAAACTGTTTTTT. Protein product: CASSHSRDSREKLFF.

Note on this clone: Other DNA sequences of this sample code for an identical CDR3. The rearrangement links TRBV2 to TRBJ2-2; D unclear. Trimming shortened V by 2 bases and J by 0 bases, and 13 bases separated the two germline ends. This CDR3 comprises 17 residues. Germline CDR1 and CDR2: SNHLY and FYNNEI. The CDR3 DNA follows: TGTGCCAGCAGTGAATTGAGACACCGGACGAACACCGGGGAGCTGTTTTTT. The encoded protein is CASSELRHRTNTGELFF.

The genes are TRBV7-2 and TRBJ2-7, with TRBD2 matching 8 bases. The trim removed 4 bases at V and 1 base at J, leaving 3 bases unmatched. The CDR3 runs 14 residues. Germline V gives CDR1 SGHTA, CDR2 FQGNSA. This CDR3 reads CASSSGGGSYEQYF. CDR3 bases: TGTGCCAGCAGCTCCGGGGGGGGTTCCTACGAGCAGTACTTC.

The chain joins TRBV30 to TRBJ2-2, with 8 bases matching TRBD1. There are 16 residues in the CDR3. CDR1 and CDR2 (germline): GTSNPN, SVGIG (reference sequence). V shed 2 bases, J shed 4 bases, and the junction held 9 bases outside the gene matches. CDR3 sequence: CAWSSKGQGSTGELFF. CDR3 nucleotide sequence: TGTGCCTGGAGTTCAAAAGGACAGGGTAGCACCGGGGAGCTGTTTTTT.

The V and J genes are TRBV19 and TRBJ2-7; unclear D gene. V dropped 2 bases and J dropped 1 base, with 9 bases sitting between them. In germline, CDR1 is LNHDA, CDR2 SQIVND (reference sequence). The CDR3 totals 14 residues. The DNA for the CDR3 is TGTGCCAGTAGTATAAGTTACAGTTCCTACGAGCAGTACTTC. Encoded protein: CASSISYSSYEQYF.

The rearrangement uses TRBV7-3 and TRBJ2-2, with 11 nucleotides matching TRBD2. From germline, CDR1 is SGHTA and CDR2 FQGTGA. Unmatched junction bases numbered 3, after V lost 5 bases and J lost 7 bases. The CDR3 extends over 14 amino acids. CDR3 region: CASSRLAGRGELFF. The DNA of the CDR3 is TGTGCCAGCAGCCGACTAGCGGGGCGCGGGGAGCTGTTTTTT.

This chain connects TRBV15 to TRBJ2-5; D not resolved. The CDR3 extends over 13 amino acids. V was shortened by 1 base and J by 2 bases, with 5 bases between the two germline ends. The germline V gene encodes CDR1 LNHNV and CDR2 YYDKDF (reference sequence). CDR3 sequence (DNA): TGTGCCACCAGCAGAGTACCTCAAGAGACCCAGTACTTC. Amino acids: CATSRVPQETQYF.

This clone occurred once. The V gene is TRBV7-9, the J gene TRBJ2-3, with 7 bases identical to TRBD1. With 5 bases clipped from V and 5 bases from J, the junction kept 10 bases outside the gene matches. Germline-derived CDR1 and CDR2 are SEHNR and FQNEAQ (reference sequence). This CDR3 is built from 15 residues. CDR3 amino acids: CASSPGQIIGDTQYF. The CDR3 region has the DNA TGTGCCAGCAGCCCGGGACAGATCATAGGAGATACGCAGTATTTT.

The CDR3 loop is CAAAGTGGAGYTF. DNA for the CDR3: TGTGCCGCCGCCGGGACAGGGGGCGCGGGCTACACCTTC. The chain uses TRBV10-3 and TRBJ1-2, with 12 bases aligning to TRBD1. The germline CDR1 and CDR2 sequences are ENHRY and SYGVKD. This CDR3 spans 13 amino acids. The J segment lost 8 bases and the V segment lost 11 bases, leaving 9 bases of the junction unmatched.

The V call is TRBV6-5, the J call TRBJ2-1, with a possible D match to TRBD2 (6 bases). Between the trimmed V and J ends, which lost 0 bases and 3 bases, there was a span of 12 bases. The germline V gene encodes CDR1 MNHEY and CDR2 SVGAGI. The CDR3 consists of 16 residues. The CDR3 sequence is CASSYSRIADYNEQFF. The CDR3, as DNA: TGTGCCAGCAGTTACTCGCGGATAGCGGACTACAATGAGCAGTTCTTC.